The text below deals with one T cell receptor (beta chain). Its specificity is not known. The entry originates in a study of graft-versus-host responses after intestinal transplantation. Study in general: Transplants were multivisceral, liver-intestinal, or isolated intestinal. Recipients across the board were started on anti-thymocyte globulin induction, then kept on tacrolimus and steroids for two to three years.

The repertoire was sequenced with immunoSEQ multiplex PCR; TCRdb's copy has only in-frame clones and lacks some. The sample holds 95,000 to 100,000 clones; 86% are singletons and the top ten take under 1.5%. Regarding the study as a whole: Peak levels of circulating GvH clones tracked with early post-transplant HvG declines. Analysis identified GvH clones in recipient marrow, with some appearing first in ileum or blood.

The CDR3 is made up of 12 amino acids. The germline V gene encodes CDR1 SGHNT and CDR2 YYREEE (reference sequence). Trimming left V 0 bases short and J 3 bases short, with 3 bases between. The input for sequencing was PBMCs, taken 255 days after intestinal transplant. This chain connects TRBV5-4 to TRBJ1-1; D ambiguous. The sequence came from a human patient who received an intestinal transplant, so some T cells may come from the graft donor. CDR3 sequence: CASSLDYTEAFF. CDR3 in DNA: TGTGCCAGCAGCTTGGACTACACTGAAGCTTTCTTT.